These T cell receptor beta chains were read from a single sample in a study of molecular identifiers for immune sequencing clone quantification. TCRdb ran MiXCR on the PCR reads and lists one entry per CDR3 protein. This sample has some 580,000 distinct CDR3 sequences, with approximately 24% found just once. The specimen was naive CD8+ T cells from blood, with Jurkat cell RNA spiked in. These receptors originate from a human donor in good health. Some libraries in this study had Jurkat cell RNA spiked in. CDR3s include the opening cysteine and the closing phenylalanine or tryptophan. D genes are given only for firm matches. Only some rows state a clone size, as once, few, many or a class for expanded clones.

TRBV10-1	few	TRBJ2-5	NA	TGCGCCAGCAGTTCCTCAGAAAAAGAGACCCAGTACTTC	CASSSSEKETQYF
TRBV7-8	many	TRBJ2-3	NA	TGTGCCAGCAGCTTAGTGGGAGGATCTAGCACAGATACGCAGTATTTT	CASSLVGGSSTDTQYF
TRBV6-2/TRBV6-3	many	TRBJ2-3	TRBD2	TGTGCCAGCAGTTATACTAGCGCCGTCACAGATACGCAGTATTTT	CASSYTSAVTDTQYF
TRBV29-1	NA	TRBJ2-5	NA	TGCAGCGTTGAAGAACTAGGGGGGGAGACCCAGTACTTC	CSVEELGGETQYF
TRBV6-5	NA	TRBJ2-1	NA	TGTGCCAGCAGTTACTCTACCGGGGCCTACAATGAGCAGTTCTTC	CASSYSTGAYNEQFF
TRBV30	many	TRBJ2-7	NA	TGTGCCTGGAGTCTCGGCGGTAGCGAGCAGTACTTC	CAWSLGGSEQYF
TRBV11-2	NA	TRBJ1-6	NA	TGTGCCACCGCACTGAACTCCTATAATTCACCCCTCCACTTT	CATALNSYNSPLHF
TRBV29-1	NA	TRBJ1-1	TRBD1	TGCAGCGTTGAAGGGGACAGTATAAACACCGGAGCTTTCTTT	CSVEGDSINTGAFF
TRBV4-1	many	TRBJ2-2	TRBD2	TGCGCCAGCAGTACAACTAGCGGGGGCCTCGCAGTGGCCGGGGAGCTGTTTTTT	CASSTTSGGLAVAGELFF
TRBV29-1	few	TRBJ2-2	TRBD1	TGCAGCGTTGACGACAGGGAGAACACCGGGGAGCTGTTTTTT	CSVDDRENTGELFF
TRBV6-5	many	TRBJ1-3	NA	TGTGCCAGCAGTTACCAGGTTCACTCTGGAAACACCATATATTTT	CASSYQVHSGNTIYF
TRBV6-1	NA	TRBJ2-1	NA	TGTGCCATCCTACAGACGACCTACAATGAGCAGTTCTTC	CAILQTTYNEQFF
TRBV12-3/TRBV12-4	many	TRBJ2-3	NA	TGTGCCAGCAGTTTAGAGGGCCGCACAGATACGCAGTATTTT	CASSLEGRTDTQYF
TRBV7-2	few	TRBJ1-6	NA	TGTGCCAGCACTTCGATGGCAGGAGGATATAATTCACCCCTCCACTTT	CASTSMAGGYNSPLHF
TRBV11-2	many	TRBJ2-3	TRBD1	TGTGCCAGCAGCTACATTCCGGGACAGGGGGCCTTCCCAGATACGCAGTATTTT	CASSYIPGQGAFPDTQYF
TRBV12-3/TRBV12-4	many	TRBJ1-1	NA	TGTGCCAGCAGTCGCCTTGGGGTTGTAGGCACTGAAGCTTTCTTT	CASSRLGVVGTEAFF
TRBV3-1	many	TRBJ2-7	TRBD2	TGTGCCAGCAGCCCCCGGGAGGCCTACGAGCAGTACTTC	CASSPREAYEQYF
TRBV27	many	TRBJ2-7	NA	TGTGCCAGCAGCCTAAGGACTACACAGCCTAGGGAGCAGTACTTC	CASSLRTTQPREQYF
TRBV27	NA	TRBJ2-3	NA	TGTGCCAGCAGTTTGCAAGGGGGGCCAACACCGATGGGAGATACGCAGTATTTT	CASSLQGGPTPMGDTQYF
TRBV25-1	many	TRBJ1-6	NA	TGTGCCAGCAGTGAATTGTCGGGGGGGAATTCACCCCTCCACTTT	CASSELSGGNSPLHF
TRBV20-1	few	TRBJ2-7	TRBD1	TGCAGTGCTACCCCGACAGGGGAAATCCGCTACGAGCAGTACTTC	CSATPTGEIRYEQYF
TRBV29-1	NA	TRBJ2-5	NA	TGCAGCGTTGTCAGGGATGTATGGGAGACCCAGTACTTC	CSVVRDVWETQYF
TRBV14	many	TRBJ2-1	TRBD1	TGTGCCAGCAGCCGTGCCCAGGGGGCCCATCCCTACAATGAGCAGTTCTTC	CASSRAQGAHPYNEQFF
TRBV6-2/TRBV6-3	many	TRBJ2-2	TRBD1	TGTGCCAGCAGAAGGACAGGGCGGGTATCGCTGACCGGGGAGCTGTTTTTT	CASRRTGRVSLTGELFF
TRBV7-9	few	TRBJ1-2	TRBD1	TGTGCCAGCAGCTGGGACAGGGGGGGAGGCTACACCTTC	CASSWDRGGGYTF
TRBV11-2	NA	TRBJ2-3	NA	TGTGCCAGCAGCGCAACCCTACTAGTTATGAGCACAGATACGCAGTATTTT	CASSATLLVMSTDTQYF
TRBV7-9	few	TRBJ2-7	NA	TGTGCCAGCTCGTTGGGGCGGCCCGGGACCGAGCAGTACTTC	CASSLGRPGTEQYF
TRBV27	NA	TRBJ2-7	TRBD1	TGTGCCAGCAGTGGGGACAGGGGGCTTTACGAGCAGTACTTC	CASSGDRGLYEQYF
TRBV20-1	few	TRBJ1-5	NA	TGCAGTGCTAGAGATGTGCAGACGGAGATACTTTATAGCAATCAGCCCCAGCATTTT	CSARDVQTEILYSNQPQHF
TRBV7-9	many	TRBJ2-3	TRBD2	TGTGCCAGCAGCTCAGCGGGGGACTACGCAGATACGCAGTATTTT	CASSSAGDYADTQYF